This T cell receptor beta chain was recorded in a study of T cells after yellow fever vaccination. Study overall: Preparing low-cell-number fractions relied on SMART-Seq v4 Ultra Low Input.

5'RACE template switching produced TCR cDNA carrying a universal primer site and UMIs. TCRdb re-called the 5' RACE reads through MiXCR, storing one row per CDR3 protein. The table shows about 580,000 distinct CDR3 sequences, with roughly a sixth occurring only once. Study-wide points: Most clones from primary vaccination were detected again post-booster (about 95% CD4, around 88% CD8).

V shed 0 bases and J 7 bases; nucleotides not matched to a gene: 7. The CDR3 has 17 residues. Germline V gene lookup returns CDR1 MGHRA and CDR2 YSYEKL. For this clonotype: Its antigen remains unknown.

Material: PBMCs, obtained about 5 days after the first yellow fever vaccination. The rearrangement links TRBV4-1 to TRBJ2-2; 11 positions agree with TRBD2. The origin of this receptor is a man between 18 and 35 years old who received the YFV17D yellow fever vaccine. The CDR3 DNA sequence: TGCGCCAGCAGCCAAGAGGTGACTAGCGGGGAGGGCGGGGAGCTGTTTTTT. Protein product: CASSQEVTSGEGGELFF.